A selection of T cell receptor beta chains follows, all from one sample in a study of post-analysis software for immune sequencing data. TCRdb recomputed calls from the PCR reads with MiXCR, one row per CDR3 protein. The sample lists hundreds of thousands of distinct CDR3 sequences, roughly 46% occurring once. Sequencing used blood. The receptor source for this set is a girl aged 5 to 17 with multiple sclerosis. Both conserved end residues are part of each CDR3. D genes are given only for firm matches. Some rows have no size entry. The others give once, few or many, or a class for an expanded clone.

clone_size: NA; v_call: TRBV6-6; cdr3_length: 12; d_call: NA; j_call: TRBJ2-1; cdr3_nt: TGTGCCAGCTATTCAATTCGCAATGAGCAGTTCTTC; cdr3_aa: CASYSIRNEQFF
clone_size: few; v_call: TRBV10-3; cdr3_length: 17; d_call: NA; j_call: TRBJ1-2; cdr3_nt: TGTGCCATCAGTGAGGCGGCCCGGGGGCCAATTAACTATGGCTACACCTTC; cdr3_aa: CAISEAARGPINYGYTF
clone_size: NA; v_call: TRBV7-2; cdr3_length: 14; d_call: TRBD1; j_call: TRBJ1-4; cdr3_nt: TGTGCCAGCAGCACAGGGGGCACTAATGAAAAACTGTTTTTT; cdr3_aa: CASSTGGTNEKLFF
clone_size: NA; v_call: TRBV14; cdr3_length: 14; d_call: NA; j_call: TRBJ1-5; cdr3_nt: TGTGCCAGCAGTTTCTGGACAGTAGACCAGCCCCAGCATTTT; cdr3_aa: CASSFWTVDQPQHF
clone_size: few; v_call: TRBV20-1; cdr3_length: 15; d_call: TRBD2; j_call: TRBJ2-1; cdr3_nt: TGCAGTGCTAGCATGTGGGAGGGCTACTACAATGAGCAGTTCTTC; cdr3_aa: CSASMWEGYYNEQFF
clone_size: NA; v_call: TRBV29-1; cdr3_length: 14; d_call: TRBD1; j_call: TRBJ2-3; cdr3_nt: TGCAGCGCAGGACAGGGAGGAAGCACAGATACGCAGTATTTT; cdr3_aa: CSAGQGGSTDTQYF
clone_size: many; v_call: TRBV29-1; cdr3_length: 11; d_call: NA; j_call: TRBJ2-7; cdr3_nt: TGCAGCGTCCTCGTTGGGTACGAGCAGTACTTC; cdr3_aa: CSVLVGYEQYF
clone_size: NA; v_call: TRBV29-1; cdr3_length: 12; d_call: NA; j_call: TRBJ1-2; cdr3_nt: TGCAGCGTTGACGACAGCCTCTATGGCTACACCTTC; cdr3_aa: CSVDDSLYGYTF
clone_size: NA; v_call: TRBV6-2/TRBV6-3; cdr3_length: 17; d_call: TRBD2; j_call: TRBJ2-1; cdr3_nt: TGTGCCAGCAGTTCCTCCCTAGCGGGCCTCTCCTACAATGAGCAGTTCTTC; cdr3_aa: CASSSSLAGLSYNEQFF
clone_size: NA; v_call: TRBV5-1; cdr3_length: 13; d_call: NA; j_call: TRBJ1-1; cdr3_nt: TGCGCCAGCATGGTTCGGGGAGACACTGAAGCTTTCTTT; cdr3_aa: CASMVRGDTEAFF
clone_size: NA; v_call: TRBV5-4; cdr3_length: 16; d_call: TRBD2; j_call: TRBJ2-5; cdr3_nt: TGTGCCAGCAGCTTGGAGACTAGCGGGGGGGGGGAGACCCAGTACTTC; cdr3_aa: CASSLETSGGGETQYF
clone_size: NA; v_call: TRBV4-1; cdr3_length: 17; d_call: NA; j_call: TRBJ2-7; cdr3_nt: TGCGCCAGCAGCCAAGAAGGTTCGGGAAAGGGGCTCTACGAGCAGTACTTC; cdr3_aa: CASSQEGSGKGLYEQYF
clone_size: NA; v_call: TRBV6-2/TRBV6-3; cdr3_length: 16; d_call: TRBD1; j_call: TRBJ2-7; cdr3_nt: TGTGCCAGCAGTTATCCGCCTCGGCAGGGGGTGTACGAGCAGTACTTC; cdr3_aa: CASSYPPRQGVYEQYF
clone_size: NA; v_call: TRBV3-1; cdr3_length: 11; d_call: NA; j_call: TRBJ1-2; cdr3_nt: TGTGCCAGCAGCCAAGGGAATGGCTACACCTTC; cdr3_aa: CASSQGNGYTF
clone_size: NA; v_call: TRBV6-6; cdr3_length: 14; d_call: NA; j_call: TRBJ2-7; cdr3_nt: TGTGCCAGCAGTTCCGACAGTACCATCTACGAGCAGTACTTC; cdr3_aa: CASSSDSTIYEQYF
clone_size: NA; v_call: TRBV27; cdr3_length: 14; d_call: TRBD1; j_call: TRBJ1-2; cdr3_nt: TGTGCCAGCAGTTACCGCAGGGGGAACTATGGCTACACCTTC; cdr3_aa: CASSYRRGNYGYTF
clone_size: few; v_call: TRBV6-5; cdr3_length: 16; d_call: TRBD1; j_call: TRBJ1-1; cdr3_nt: TGTGCCAGCAGTTCTCATCAAGGGGGCATGAACACTGAAGCTTTCTTT; cdr3_aa: CASSSHQGGMNTEAFF
clone_size: few; v_call: TRBV10-3; cdr3_length: 12; d_call: NA; j_call: TRBJ2-7; cdr3_nt: TGTGCCATTCGGACAGAAGGCTACGAGCAGTACTTC; cdr3_aa: CAIRTEGYEQYF
clone_size: NA; v_call: TRBV24-1; cdr3_length: 19; d_call: TRBD2; j_call: TRBJ2-1; cdr3_nt: TGTGCCACCAGTGATCCCGGGACTAGCAGGGTAATATCCTGCAATGAGCAGTTCTTC; cdr3_aa: CATSDPGTSRVISCNEQFF
clone_size: few; v_call: TRBV7-6; cdr3_length: 14; d_call: TRBD1; j_call: TRBJ2-5; cdr3_nt: TGTGCCAGCAGCAAGGACAGGGTTTGGGAGACCCAGTACTTC; cdr3_aa: CASSKDRVWETQYF
clone_size: NA; v_call: TRBV4-1; cdr3_length: 14; d_call: TRBD1; j_call: TRBJ1-5; cdr3_nt: TGCGCCAGCAGCCTACAGGGGACCAATCAGCCCCAGCATTTT; cdr3_aa: CASSLQGTNQPQHF
clone_size: NA; v_call: TRBV6-6; cdr3_length: 12; d_call: NA; j_call: TRBJ2-6; cdr3_nt: TGTGCCAGCATCTCTAGGGCCAACGTCCTGACTTTC; cdr3_aa: CASISRANVLTF